This T cell receptor (beta chain) was sequenced for a study of CD8 T cells in ankylosing spondylitis. In its sample, this clonotype was seen many times. The target antigen is unknown. Libraries for TCR beta were made by quantitative 5'-RACE with molecular barcodes. MiXCR was run by TCRdb on the 5' RACE reads, yielding one entry per CDR3 protein. This sample yields roughly 40,000 distinct CDR3 sequences, of which around 2.8% are seen a single time; approximately 4.5% belongs to the top ten. Study outcomes and limitations: Earlier studies detected some motif variants in reactive arthritis synovial fluid and blood. It appeared that ankylosing spondylitis blood was characterized by a TCR beta motif of fewer than 10 highly homologous variants. According to the report, clones linked to the disease were significantly enriched in matched synovial fluid samples taken from ankylosing spondylitis patients.

The sample comprised blood, either unsorted or a sorted T cell fraction (not recorded which). The TCR sequence derives from a male donor with ankylosing spondylitis or in good health (not recorded which).

CDR3 sequence (DNA): TGTGCCAGCAGCGCAATGGGACAGGGAAACACTGAAGCTTTCTTT. Encoded protein: CASSAMGQGNTEAFF. The chain joins TRBV9 to TRBJ1-1, with 9 positions matching TRBD1. There are 15 residues in the CDR3. Unmatched junction bases numbered 5, after V lost 3 bases and J lost 2 bases. The germline CDR1 and CDR2 sequences are SGDLS and YYNGEE.